This T cell receptor (beta chain) is from a study of CD8+ T cells in alopecia areata. Following extraction, RNA underwent reverse transcription to cDNA, which served as the sequencing template. Method: immunoSEQ multiplex PCR; TCRdb's copy keeps in-frame clones and lacks some. The table has 150,000 to 200,000 clones, roughly 60% seen once; the top ten hold more than 1.5%. Sample: CD4+ T cells sorted from blood, taken at week 0. The clonotype originates from a human donor with alopecia areata.

The CDR3: CAWHPLAGAVYNEQFF. CDR3 nucleotides: TGTGCCTGGCACCCACTAGCGGGGGCAGTCTACAATGAGCAGTTCTTC. This chain uses TRBV30 with TRBJ2-1; 11 bases match TRBD2. Unmatched junction bases numbered 9, after V lost 5 bases and J lost 3 bases. The germline V gene encodes CDR1 GTSNPN and CDR2 SVGIG (reference sequence). The CDR3 spans 16 residues.